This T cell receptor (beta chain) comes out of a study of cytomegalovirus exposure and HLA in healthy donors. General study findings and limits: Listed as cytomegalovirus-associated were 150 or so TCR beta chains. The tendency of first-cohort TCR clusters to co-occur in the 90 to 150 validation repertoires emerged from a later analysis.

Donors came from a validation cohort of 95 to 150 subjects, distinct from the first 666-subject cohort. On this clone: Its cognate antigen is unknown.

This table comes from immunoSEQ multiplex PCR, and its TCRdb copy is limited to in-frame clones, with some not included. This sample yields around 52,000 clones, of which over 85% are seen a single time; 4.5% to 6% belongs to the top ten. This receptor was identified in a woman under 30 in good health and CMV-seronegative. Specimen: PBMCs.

The CDR3 spells CASLVTDTQYF. The CDR3 DNA reads as TGTGCCAGCCTAGTCACAGATACGCAGTATTTT. The chain joins TRBV6-1 to TRBJ2-3; no reliable D call. Trimming stripped 8 bases from V and 2 bases from J, with 5 bases between. Germline lookup yields CDR1 MNHNS and CDR2 SASEGT. This CDR3 contains 11 residues.